This T cell receptor (beta chain) stems from a study of shared T cell receptors in the human thymus. The data were produced by immunoSEQ multiplex PCR, yet TCRdb's version contains in-frame clones alone and is incomplete. The sample lists hundreds of thousands of clones; 80% to 90% were seen once. Germline-derived CDR1 and CDR2 are MNHNS and SASEGT. Trimming stripped 1 base from V and 6 bases from J, with 9 bases between. This CDR3 is 13 amino acids long. This sample also belongs to another study, concerning human thymus T cells.

J is TRBJ1-1 and V is TRBV6-1; unclear D gene. The sequence derives from a girl less than two years old with a congenital heart defect. Specimen: thymocytes. CDR3 sequence: CASSEVRRPEAFF. The CDR3 nucleotides are TGTGCCAGCAGTGAAGTCAGGAGGCCTGAAGCTTTCTTT.